This T cell receptor (beta chain) is from a study of blood T cell repertoires in COVID-19. About the research overall: Collection of acute and convalescent COVID-19 samples took place in the United States, Italy and Spain.

Participants were aged roughly 18 to 95 years, lived in roughly 23 US areas, and enrolled virtually. The CDR3 is made up of 13 amino acids. Trimming shortened V by 0 bases and J by 10 bases, and 10 bases separated the two germline ends. Looked up from germline, CDR1 is LNHDA and CDR2 is SQIVND (reference sequence). Clones were read by immunoSEQ multiplex PCR, and TCRdb kept only the in-frame ones, dropping some. The sample has roughly 150,000 clones, around four fifths seen once; the top ten hold 6.2%. Sample: PBMCs or T cells enriched from blood (not recorded which). This TCR derives from a woman between 40 and 55 years old who had recovered from COVID-19. The J gene is TRBJ2-1, the V gene TRBV19; perhaps TRBD2 as D (6 bases). CDR3 loop: CASSIDLANEQFF. The CDR3 DNA reads as TGTGCCAGTAGTATAGACCTAGCGAACGAGCAGTTCTTC. The whole variable domain, filled in from reference TRBV19 and TRBJ2-1, reads DGGITQSPKYLFRKEGQNVTLSCEQNLNHDAMYWYRQDPGQGLRLIYYSQIVNDFQKGDIAEGYSVSREKKESFPLTVTSAQKNPTAFYLCASSIDLANEQFFGPGTRLTVL.